The entry below gives a single T cell receptor (beta chain) sequence along with its context. These data originate in a study of control samples from healthy donors and cancer patients. V was cut by 5 bases and J by 0 bases, with 13 bases left in between. CDR3 length: 15 residues. Germline CDR1 and CDR2: KGHDR and SFDVKD. Libraries were prepared by immunoSEQ multiplex PCR; TCRdb keeps only in-frame clonotypes and omits some of them. The table has roughly 130,000 clones, 70% to 90% seen once. The sample was blood. The chain is built from TRBV24-1 and TRBJ2-7; D assignment may be TRBD1 or TRBD2 (5 bases each). The clonotype comes from a man between 45 and 60 years old in good health. The CDR3, as DNA: TGTGCCACCAGTGCGCTCGGGGACGTCTCCTACGAGCAGTACTTC. Its translation is CATSALGDVSYEQYF.